This T cell receptor (beta chain) was identified in a study of T-cell memory formation after mild COVID-19. A 5'RACE reaction primed in the constant segment made cDNA libraries of TCR alpha and TCR beta, and these carried sample barcodes and UMIs. Via MiXCR, TCRdb re-called the 5' RACE reads, giving one row per CDR3 protein. The sample lists under 550,000 distinct CDR3 sequences, 18% occurring once. With regard to this clonotype: Its antigen is unidentified.

Study conclusions and caveats: Some SARS-CoV-2-responding clones were already detected in memory before infection. CD4+ contracting clones were mainly CM and EM; CD8+ ones, EMRA. Clones contracting over day 15 to 85 were CD4/CD8 balanced, with later expanders leaning CD4+.

V was clipped by 0 bases and J by 2 bases, with 16 bases between them. The V gene's germline CDR1 is SGHDN and CDR2 FVKESK. This CDR3 is 17 amino acids long. The sequenced sample consisted of PBMCs or a T cell subset sorted from them (not recorded which). The receptor comes from an adult woman who had mild COVID-19 (a few samples of this study predate the infection). Cell type and time point are not known. The chain couples TRBV14 to TRBJ1-1, with D possibly being TRBD1 (5 bases). The CDR3, as DNA: TGTGCCAGCAGCCAAGAAAGGATCGGGCAGGGCAACACTGAAGCTTTCTTT. The encoded protein is CASSQERIGQGNTEAFF.